Listed here are 9 T cell receptor beta chains from one sample, sequenced in a study of T cells in narcolepsy. Sequencing was performed with immunoSEQ multiplex PCR; in TCRdb, only in-frame clones are kept and a portion is missing. The sample yields under 25,000 clones, approximately 84% seen once. Sample: CD45RA- memory CD4+ T cells from PBMCs. These receptors came from a human donor with narcolepsy.

This chain links TRBV5-1 with TRBJ2-7; D possibly uses TRBD1 or TRBD2 (5 bases each). The CDR3 is 18 amino acids. With 2 bases removed from V and 2 bases from J, the gap between germline ends came to 23 bases. Germline V gives CDR1 SGHRS, CDR2 YFSETQ. CDR3 nucleotides: TGCGCCAGCAGCTTAGGACCGGCGGACGGGGCGCGAACCTACGAGCAGTACTTC. Its protein is CASSLGPADGARTYEQYF.

This clone occurred a few times. The rearrangement uses TRBV10-3 and TRBJ2-3; 10 bases line up with TRBD2. In germline, CDR1 is ENHRY, CDR2 SYGVKD. The CDR3 spans 16 residues. The V segment lost 7 bases and the J segment 0 bases; nucleotides outside the gene matches: 7. The CDR3 spells CAIKGLAHSSTDTQYF. CDR3 sequence (DNA): TGTGCCATCAAGGGACTAGCGCATTCTAGCACAGATACGCAGTATTTT.

The rearrangement joins TRBV7-2 to TRBJ2-7, with D perhaps TRBD1 (5 bases). V lost 4 bases to trimming and J lost 3 bases, with 7 bases between them. Looked up from germline, CDR1 is SGHTA and CDR2 is FQGNSA. The CDR3 contains 12 residues. The DNA of the CDR3 is TGTGCCAGCAGCTCAGGGATCTACGAGCAGTACTTC. Translated, it gives CASSSGIYEQYF.

The DNA of the CDR3 is TGCGCCAGCAGCCAAGATAGACTGAGCAATCAGCCCCAGCATTTT. Translated: CASSQDRLSNQPQHF. The rearrangement joins TRBV4-1 to TRBJ1-5, with D uncertain. The CDR3 has 15 amino acids. Trimming shortened V by 0 bases and J by 1 base, and 7 bases separated the two germline ends. From germline, CDR1 is MGHRA and CDR2 YSYEKL.

This chain connects TRBV27 to TRBJ2-1; tentatively, D is TRBD2 (5 bases). Germline V gene data show CDR1 as MNHEY and CDR2 as SMNVEV (reference sequence). V was cut by 6 bases and J by 5 bases, with 11 bases left in between. This CDR3 comprises 13 residues. CDR3 residues: CASSLRGNNEQFF. The CDR3 region has the DNA TGTGCCAGCAGCCTACGGGGAAACAATGAGCAGTTCTTC.

This clone was detected once. This chain connects TRBV6-5 to TRBJ2-7, with no clear D. Trimming pared 6 bases from V and 2 bases from J, leaving 8 bases between. Germline CDR1 is MNHEY and CDR2 is SVGAGI. CDR3 length equals 12 residues. Here the CDR3 reads CASRRAAYEQYF. CDR3 DNA sequence: TGTGCCAGCAGACGGGCAGCCTACGAGCAGTACTTC.

This sequence joins TRBV6-5 and TRBJ2-3; D is perhaps TRBD2 (6 bases). Trimming pared 8 bases from V and 0 bases from J, leaving 9 bases between. The CDR3 is 13 amino acids. CDR1 and CDR2 (germline): MNHEY, SVGAGI. CDR3 loop: CASRDSSTDTQYF. In DNA form, the CDR3 reads TGTGCCAGCCGGGACTCGAGCACAGATACGCAGTATTTT.

This clone was counted between two and nine times. The rearrangement links TRBV6-5 to TRBJ2-7, with 9 bases aligning to TRBD1. This CDR3 is 15 amino acids long. CDR1 is MNHEY, CDR2 SVGAGI, per germline. V shed 3 bases, J shed 3 bases, and the junction held 6 bases outside the gene matches. The CDR3 coding sequence is TGTGCCAGCAGTTATATGGGGACAGGGAGCTACGAGCAGTACTTC. Translating gives CASSYMGTGSYEQYF.

The chain links TRBV19 to TRBJ1-1; 8 nucleotides align to TRBD1. After removal of 4 bases from V and 1 base from J, the junction contained 11 bases not matched to a gene. This CDR3 spans 17 amino acids. Germline lookup yields CDR1 LNHDA and CDR2 SQIVND (reference sequence). In DNA, the CDR3 is TGTGCCAGTAGTACCCAACGACAGGGGAATCGGAACACTGAAGCTTTCTTT. It specifies CASSTQRQGNRNTEAFF.